Included here is one TCR beta chain sequence, with context. Germline V lookup: CDR1 SGHRS, CDR2 YFSETQ. Deletions cut 4 bases from V and 7 bases from J, with 9 bases between. The CDR3 totals 13 residues. Per the authors' pipeline: Researchers report that nucleated cell counts were estimated from reference gene primer amplification. Here immunoSEQ multiplex PCR was the method, and the copy in TCRdb shows in-frame clones only, minus some. The DNA gave D and trimming, while V, J and clone size come from that table. This table has around 130,000 clones, around 85% appearing once. The sample is drawn from a study of blood T cell repertoires in COVID-19. The wider study: Sources were T cells, B-cell-depleted T cells, or PBMCs; the material itself was cDNA or gDNA.

The TCR originated in a human donor in a cohort sampled during active COVID-19. Sequencing used peripheral blood. The V call is TRBV5-1, the J call TRBJ1-6; TRBD1 is a possible D gene (5 bases). The DNA for the CDR3 is TGCGCCAGCAGCCTGGAGGGGAATTCACCCCTCCACTTT. This gives the protein CASSLEGNSPLHF.